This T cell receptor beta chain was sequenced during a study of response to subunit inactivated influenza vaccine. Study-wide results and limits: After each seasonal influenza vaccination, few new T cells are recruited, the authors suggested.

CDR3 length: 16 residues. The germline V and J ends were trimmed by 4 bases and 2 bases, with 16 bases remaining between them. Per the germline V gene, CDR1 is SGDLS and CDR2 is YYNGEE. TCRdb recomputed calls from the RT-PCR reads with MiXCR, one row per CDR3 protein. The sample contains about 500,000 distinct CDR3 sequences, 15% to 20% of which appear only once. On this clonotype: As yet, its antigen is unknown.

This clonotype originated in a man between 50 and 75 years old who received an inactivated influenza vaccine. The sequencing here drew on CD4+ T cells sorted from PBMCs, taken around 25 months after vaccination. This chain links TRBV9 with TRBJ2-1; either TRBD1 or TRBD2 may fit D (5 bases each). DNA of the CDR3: TGTGCCAGCAGCCCCCAAGGTGGGGGACCCTACAATGAGCAGTTCTTC. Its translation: CASSPQGGGPYNEQFF.